What follows are 10 T cell receptor beta chains derived from one specimen sequenced in a study of blood T cell repertoires in COVID-19. Only in-frame clones appear in the TCRdb table, and some are missing; sequencing was by immunoSEQ multiplex PCR. The repertoire holds roughly 250,000 clones, with approximately 79% as singletons. The sequencing sample was made of peripheral blood. These TCRs come from a woman in her thirties or forties with active or convalescent COVID-19.

The chain links TRBV11-1 to TRBJ1-4; 8 positions agree with TRBD1. Germline values: CDR1 SGHAT, CDR2 FQDESV (reference sequence). V gave up 3 bases and J gave up 7 bases; unmatched junction bases: 10. This CDR3 has 16 amino acids. In DNA, the CDR3 is TGTGCCAGCAGCTTTAGACCGGGACAGGACGGTGAAAAACTGTTTTTT. Protein product: CASSFRPGQDGEKLFF.

The V gene is TRBV5-1, the J gene TRBJ2-1; 9 bases agree with TRBD2. V shed 2 bases and J 0 bases; nucleotides not matched to a gene: 3. Germline V gene lookup returns CDR1 SGHRS and CDR2 YFSETQ. This CDR3 is 16 amino acids long. The CDR3 here is CASSFAGGSSYNEQFF. The CDR3 DNA reads TGCGCCAGCAGCTTCGCGGGGGGGAGCTCCTACAATGAGCAGTTCTTC.

The J gene is TRBJ1-6, the V gene TRBV30; D gene unclear. CDR1 is GTSNPN and CDR2 is SVGIG in the germline V gene (reference sequence). Trimming pared 8 bases from V and 10 bases from J, leaving 27 bases between. The CDR3 sequence is 16 residues long. The CDR3 coding sequence is TGTGCCCTGGCCCAAGGACCCGGGCTGGGCGGGTCACCCCTCCACTTT. It codes for CALAQGPGLGGSPLHF.

V usage is TRBV6-6 and J usage is TRBJ1-5, with 8 bases that match TRBD1. After removal of 2 bases from V and 11 bases from J, the junction contained 8 bases not matched to a gene. This CDR3 contains 14 residues. In germline, CDR1 is MNHNY, CDR2 SVGAGI (reference sequence). In nucleotides, the CDR3 is TGTGCCAGCAGTTACAAGCCAGGGGGCCCGGCCCAGCATTTT. It codes for CASSYKPGGPAQHF.

J is TRBJ2-5 and V is TRBV5-1; D gene uncertain. CDR3 size: 14 residues. The V end lost 4 bases, the J end lost 3 bases, and 13 bases lay between the germline ends. CDR1 is SGHRS and CDR2 is YFSETQ in the germline V gene. Written as DNA, the CDR3 is TGCGCCAGCAGCCCTCTAGATGTTGAAGAGACCCAGTACTTC. Its protein is CASSPLDVEETQYF.

The genes are TRBV5-1 and TRBJ2-2, with 8 bases lining up with TRBD2. There are 17 residues in the CDR3. Germline CDR1 reads SGHRS; CDR2 reads YFSETQ. V trimming: 1 base; J trimming: 2 bases; junction bases outside the gene matches: 7. The CDR3 nucleotides are TGCGCCAGCAGCTTGCGCTCCAGCGGGGGAAACACCGGGGAGCTGTTTTTT. The encoded protein is CASSLRSSGGNTGELFF.

The chain combines TRBV2 with TRBJ2-2; 8 bases are shared with TRBD1. V lost 4 bases to trimming and J lost 4 bases; unmatched junction nucleotides: 8. This CDR3 spans 16 amino acids. Per the germline V gene, CDR1 is SNHLY and CDR2 is FYNNEI. CDR3 in DNA: TGTGCCAGCAGTGGGCAGGGGGCGCGTTCCACCGGGGAGCTGTTTTTT. Translated: CASSGQGARSTGELFF.

A word on this clone: This CDR3 is also generated by other DNA sequences in the sample. The chain links TRBV28 to TRBJ1-2, with D possibly being TRBD1 (6 bases). The germline V and J ends were trimmed by 2 bases and 7 bases, with 11 bases remaining between them. Germline V gene data show CDR1 as MDHEN and CDR2 as SYDVKM. The CDR3 runs to 13 residues. In DNA form, the CDR3 reads TGTGCCAGCAGTTTAGCAGGGGCCCGTGGCTACACCTTC. Its protein is CASSLAGARGYTF.

The rearrangement joins TRBV3-1 (or the pseudogene TRBV3-2) to TRBJ2-3; 8 positions agree with TRBD1. The trim removed 1 base at V and 4 bases at J, leaving 7 bases unmatched. Germline V gene sequence: CDR1 LGHDT, CDR2 YNNKEL (reference sequence). This CDR3 contains 16 residues. CDR3 residues: CASSQGTGTGADTQYF. The CDR3 nucleotides read TGTGCCAGCAGCCAAGGGACAGGGACAGGCGCAGATACGCAGTATTTT.

The chain combines TRBV5-1 with TRBJ2-6; possibly TRBD1 for D (6 bases). The CDR3 loop spans 15 amino acids. Germline assignment: CDR1 SGHRS and CDR2 YFSETQ. V was clipped by 2 bases and J by 2 bases, with 8 bases between them. CDR3 sequence (DNA): TGCGCCAGCAGCTTAACAGGGACTGGGGCCAACGTCCTGACTTTC. Translation gives CASSLTGTGANVLTF. Together with reference TRBV5-1 and TRBJ2-6, the CDR3 gives the full variable domain: KAGVTQTPRYLIKTRGQQVTLSCSPISGHRSVSWYQQTPGQGLQFLFEYFSETQRNKGNFPGRFSGRQFSNSRSEMNVSTLELGDSALYLCASSLTGTGANVLTFGAGSRLTVL.